This is a list of T cell receptor beta chains from one sample in a study of T-cell memory formation after mild COVID-19. TCRdb ran MiXCR on the 5' RACE reads and lists one entry per CDR3 protein. The table has about 200,000 distinct CDR3 sequences, around 8.8% seen once. Sequences were obtained from PBMCs or a T cell subset sorted from them (not recorded which). Receptors were obtained from a man aged 18 to 29 who had mild COVID-19 (a few samples of this study predate the infection). Cell type and time point are not known. CDR3s leave out the opening cysteine and the closing phenylalanine or tryptophan.

J gene | V gene | CDR3 protein
TRBJ2-7 | TRBV20-1 | SARYTLAGGLYEQY
TRBJ1-2 | TRBV5-6 | ASSLRPTGWNYGYT
TRBJ1-1 | TRBV12-3/TRBV12-4 | ASSLLDLGTEAF
TRBJ1-3 | TRBV7-2 | ASSPYTGGATNTIY
TRBJ1-1 | TRBV5-1 | ASSPGQGGMNTEAF
TRBJ2-3 | TRBV2 | ASSVGAGVDTQY
TRBJ2-5 | TRBV9 | ASSVGSNQETQY
TRBJ1-1 | TRBV5-1 | ASSPPVPGGAF
TRBJ1-5 | TRBV6-6 | ASIGTGGPEEPQH
TRBJ2-4 | TRBV4-1 | ASSQPTRGVGGIQY